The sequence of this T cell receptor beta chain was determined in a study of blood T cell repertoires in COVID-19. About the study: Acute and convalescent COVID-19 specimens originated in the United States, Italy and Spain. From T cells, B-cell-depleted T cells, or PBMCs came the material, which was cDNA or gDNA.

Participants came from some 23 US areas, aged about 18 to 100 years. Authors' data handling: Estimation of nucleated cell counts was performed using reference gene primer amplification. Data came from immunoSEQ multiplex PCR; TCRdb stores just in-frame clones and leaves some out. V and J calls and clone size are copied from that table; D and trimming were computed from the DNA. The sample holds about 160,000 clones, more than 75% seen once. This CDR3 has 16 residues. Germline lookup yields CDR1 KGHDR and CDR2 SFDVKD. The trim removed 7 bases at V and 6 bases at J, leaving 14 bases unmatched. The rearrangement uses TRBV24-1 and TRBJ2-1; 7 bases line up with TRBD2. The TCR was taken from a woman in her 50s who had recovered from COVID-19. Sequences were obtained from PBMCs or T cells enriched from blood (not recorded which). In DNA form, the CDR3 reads TGTGCCACCAGAGAAGGGTCACGCTCGGGGGGCAATGAGCAGTTCTTC. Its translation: CATREGSRSGGNEQFF.